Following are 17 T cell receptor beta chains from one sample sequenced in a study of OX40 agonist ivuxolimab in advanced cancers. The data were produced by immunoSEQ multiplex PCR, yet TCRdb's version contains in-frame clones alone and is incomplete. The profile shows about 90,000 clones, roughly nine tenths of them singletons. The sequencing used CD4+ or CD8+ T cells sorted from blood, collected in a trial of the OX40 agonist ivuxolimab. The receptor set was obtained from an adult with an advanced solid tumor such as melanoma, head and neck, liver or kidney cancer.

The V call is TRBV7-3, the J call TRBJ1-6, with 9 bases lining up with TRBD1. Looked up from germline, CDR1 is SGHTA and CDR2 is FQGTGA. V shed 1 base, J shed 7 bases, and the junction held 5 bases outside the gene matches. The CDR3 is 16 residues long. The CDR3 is CASSLNPTGGNSPLHF. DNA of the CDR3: TGTGCCAGCAGCTTAAACCCGACAGGGGGAAATTCACCCCTCCACTTT.

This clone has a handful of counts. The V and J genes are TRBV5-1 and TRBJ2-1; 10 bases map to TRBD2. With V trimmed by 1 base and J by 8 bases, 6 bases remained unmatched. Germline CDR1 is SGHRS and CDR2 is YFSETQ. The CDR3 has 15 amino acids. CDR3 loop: CASSLQLAGVDEQFF. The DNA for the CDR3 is TGCGCCAGCAGCTTGCAGCTAGCGGGAGTGGATGAGCAGTTCTTC.

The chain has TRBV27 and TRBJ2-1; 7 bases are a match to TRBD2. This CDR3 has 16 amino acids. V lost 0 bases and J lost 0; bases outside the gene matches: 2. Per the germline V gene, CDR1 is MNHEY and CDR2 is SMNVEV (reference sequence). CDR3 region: CASSLSWEGSYNEQFF. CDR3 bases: TGTGCCAGCAGTTTATCGTGGGAGGGCTCCTACAATGAGCAGTTCTTC.

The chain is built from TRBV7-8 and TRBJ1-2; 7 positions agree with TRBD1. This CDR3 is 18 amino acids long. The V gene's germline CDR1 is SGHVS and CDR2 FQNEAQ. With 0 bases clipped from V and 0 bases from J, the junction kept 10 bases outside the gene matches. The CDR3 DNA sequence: TGTGCCAGCAGCTTAGCCCAGGGGGTAGGGGTTTCTAACTATGGCTACACCTTC. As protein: CASSLAQGVGVSNYGYTF.

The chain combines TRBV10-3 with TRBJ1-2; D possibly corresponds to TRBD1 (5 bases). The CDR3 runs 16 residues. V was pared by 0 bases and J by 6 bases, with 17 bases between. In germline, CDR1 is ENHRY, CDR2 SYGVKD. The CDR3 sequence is CAISESTVGAGHGYTF. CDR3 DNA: TGTGCCATCAGTGAGTCGACGGTCGGGGCAGGGCATGGCTACACCTTC.

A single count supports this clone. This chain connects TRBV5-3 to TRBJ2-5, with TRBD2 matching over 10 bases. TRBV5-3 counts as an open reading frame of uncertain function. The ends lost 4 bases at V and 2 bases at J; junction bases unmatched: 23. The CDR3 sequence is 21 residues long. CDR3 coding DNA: TGTGCCAGAAGCAGTAGCGGGAGGCCCTCCTGGAGATATTCGATACAAGAGACCCAGTACTTC. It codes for CARSSSGRPSWRYSIQETQYF.

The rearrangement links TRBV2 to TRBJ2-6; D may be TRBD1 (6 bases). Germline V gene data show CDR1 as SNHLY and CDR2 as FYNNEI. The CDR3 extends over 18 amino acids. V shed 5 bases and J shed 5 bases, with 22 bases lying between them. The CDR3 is CASSPGTPIQSRANVLTF. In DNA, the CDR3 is TGTGCCAGCAGTCCGGGGACACCGATACAAAGTCGGGCCAACGTCCTGACTTTC.

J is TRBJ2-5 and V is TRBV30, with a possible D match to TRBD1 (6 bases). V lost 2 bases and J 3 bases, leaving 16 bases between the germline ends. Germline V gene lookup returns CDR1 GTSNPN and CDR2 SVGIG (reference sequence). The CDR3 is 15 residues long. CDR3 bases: TGTGCCTGGAGTACGGGACAAGGGCCCGAAGAGACCCAGTACTTC. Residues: CAWSTGQGPEETQYF.

CDR3 residues: CASSPGTGVGYEQYF. In DNA, the CDR3 is TGTGCCAGCTCACCCGGGACAGGGGTAGGCTACGAGCAGTACTTC. The gene calls are TRBV18 and TRBJ2-7, with 10 nucleotides matching TRBD1. The CDR3 totals 15 residues. Germline CDR1 and CDR2: KGHSH and LQKENI. With 3 bases clipped from V and 3 bases from J, the junction kept 5 bases outside the gene matches.

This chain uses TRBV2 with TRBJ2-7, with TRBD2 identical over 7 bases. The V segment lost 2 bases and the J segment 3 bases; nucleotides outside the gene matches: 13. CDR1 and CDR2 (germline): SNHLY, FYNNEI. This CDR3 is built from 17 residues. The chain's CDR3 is CASSESALAVNNYEQYF. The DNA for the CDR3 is TGTGCCAGCAGTGAATCCGCCCTAGCGGTAAATAACTACGAGCAGTACTTC.

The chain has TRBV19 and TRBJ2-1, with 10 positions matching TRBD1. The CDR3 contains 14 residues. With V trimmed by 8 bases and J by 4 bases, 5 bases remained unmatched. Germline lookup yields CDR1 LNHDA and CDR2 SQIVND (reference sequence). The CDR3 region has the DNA TGTGCCAGTTGGGGACAGGGGATTTACAATGAGCAGTTCTTC. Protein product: CASWGQGIYNEQFF.

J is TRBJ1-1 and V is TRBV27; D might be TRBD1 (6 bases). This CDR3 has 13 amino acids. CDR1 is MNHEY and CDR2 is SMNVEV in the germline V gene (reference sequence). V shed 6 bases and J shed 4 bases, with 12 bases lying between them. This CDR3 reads CASRDQQGTEAFF. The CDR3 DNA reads TGTGCCAGCAGAGACCAACAGGGCACTGAAGCTTTCTTT.

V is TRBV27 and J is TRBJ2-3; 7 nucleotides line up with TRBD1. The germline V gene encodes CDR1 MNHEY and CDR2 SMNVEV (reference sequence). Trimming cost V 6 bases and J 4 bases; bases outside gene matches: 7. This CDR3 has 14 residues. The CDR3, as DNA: TGTGCCAGCAGCCAAAGTAGGGGGCCAGATACGCAGTATTTT. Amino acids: CASSQSRGPDTQYF.

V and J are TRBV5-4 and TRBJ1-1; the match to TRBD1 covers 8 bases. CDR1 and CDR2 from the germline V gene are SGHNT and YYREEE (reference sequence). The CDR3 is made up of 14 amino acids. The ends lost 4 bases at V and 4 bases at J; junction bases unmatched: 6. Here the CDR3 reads CASSLWTGLTEAFF. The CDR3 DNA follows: TGTGCCAGCAGCCTCTGGACAGGGCTCACTGAAGCTTTCTTT.

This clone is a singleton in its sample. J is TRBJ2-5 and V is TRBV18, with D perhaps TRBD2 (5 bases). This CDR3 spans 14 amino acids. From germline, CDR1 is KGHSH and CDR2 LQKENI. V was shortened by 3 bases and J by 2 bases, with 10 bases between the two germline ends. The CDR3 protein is CASSPGEDQETQYF. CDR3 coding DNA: TGTGCCAGCTCACCGGGAGAGGATCAAGAGACCCAGTACTTC. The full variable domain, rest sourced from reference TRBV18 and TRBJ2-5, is NAGVMQNPRHLVRRRGQEARLRCSPMKGHSHVYWYRQLPEEGLKFMVYLQKENIIDESGMPKERFSAEFPKEGPSILRIQQVVRGDSAAYFCASSPGEDQETQYFGPGTRLLVL.

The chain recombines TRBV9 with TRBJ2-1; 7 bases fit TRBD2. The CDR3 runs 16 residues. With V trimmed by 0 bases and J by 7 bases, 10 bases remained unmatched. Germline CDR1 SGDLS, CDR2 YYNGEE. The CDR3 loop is CASSVDGIEGGNEQFF. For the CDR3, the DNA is TGTGCCAGCAGCGTAGATGGTATCGAGGGAGGGAATGAGCAGTTCTTC.

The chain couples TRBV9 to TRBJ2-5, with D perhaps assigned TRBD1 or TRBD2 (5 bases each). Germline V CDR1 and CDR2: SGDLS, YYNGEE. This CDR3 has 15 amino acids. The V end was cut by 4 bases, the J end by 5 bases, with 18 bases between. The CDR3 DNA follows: TGTGCCAGCAGCCCGGGGCCTCTCCTTGGGGAGACCCAGTACTTC. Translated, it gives CASSPGPLLGETQYF.